The clone carrying this T cell receptor (beta chain) occurred a few times. This sample stems from a study of cytomegalovirus exposure and HLA in healthy donors. This CDR3 is 12 amino acids long. Trimming cost V 6 bases and J 5 bases, with 10 bases left between them. Germline lookup yields CDR1 MNHNY and CDR2 SVGAGI (reference sequence). Amplification used 60 Vbeta primers and 13 Jbeta primers. Using immunoSEQ multiplex PCR, the repertoire was profiled, and TCRdb retains in-frame clones only, with some absent. The profile shows 150,000 to 200,000 clones, roughly four fifths of them singletons. The receptor's source is a woman aged 30 to 39 in good health and CMV-seropositive. Sequenced: PBMCs. The chain couples TRBV6-6 to TRBJ1-1, with D hard to call. The CDR3 protein is CASSRLLTEAFF. CDR3 DNA: TGTGCCAGCAGCCGGTTGTTGACTGAAGCTTTCTTT.